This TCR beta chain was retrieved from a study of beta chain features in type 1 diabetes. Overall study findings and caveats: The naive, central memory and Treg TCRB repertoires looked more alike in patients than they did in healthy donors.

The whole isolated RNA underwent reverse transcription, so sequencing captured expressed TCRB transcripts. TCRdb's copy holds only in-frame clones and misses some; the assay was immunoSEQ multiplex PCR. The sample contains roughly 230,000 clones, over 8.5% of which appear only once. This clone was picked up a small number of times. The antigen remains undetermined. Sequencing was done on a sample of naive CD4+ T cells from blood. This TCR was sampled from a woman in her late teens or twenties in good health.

The DNA for the CDR3 is TGTGCCTGGAGTATCGGGCTAGCGGAGAATAAGGCGCAGTATTTT. It codes for CAWSIGLAENKAQYF. This chain links TRBV30 with TRBJ2-3; 7 nucleotides line up with TRBD2. The CDR3 consists of 15 residues. CDR1 is GTSNPN and CDR2 is SVGIG in the germline V gene (reference sequence). V was clipped by 2 bases and J by 10 bases; unmatched bases: 15.